This TCR beta chain was recovered during a study of graft-versus-host responses after intestinal transplantation. The length of the CDR3 is 15 residues. CDR1 SGHVS and CDR2 FNYEAQ come from the germline V gene. V was pared by 5 bases and J by 5 bases, with 19 bases between. Sequencing was performed with immunoSEQ multiplex PCR; in TCRdb, only in-frame clones are kept and a portion is missing. Among some 77,000 clones listed, about 92% were seen once. The clonotype originates from a human patient who received an intestinal transplant, so some T cells may come from the graft donor. The starting material was PBMCs, obtained 98 days after intestinal transplantation. The chain employs TRBV7-6 and TRBJ2-7, with D possibly being TRBD2 (7 bases). The CDR3 coding sequence is TGTGCCAGCAGCCCAGGACTAGACAGGACCCACGAGCAGTACTTC. Its protein is CASSPGLDRTHEQYF.